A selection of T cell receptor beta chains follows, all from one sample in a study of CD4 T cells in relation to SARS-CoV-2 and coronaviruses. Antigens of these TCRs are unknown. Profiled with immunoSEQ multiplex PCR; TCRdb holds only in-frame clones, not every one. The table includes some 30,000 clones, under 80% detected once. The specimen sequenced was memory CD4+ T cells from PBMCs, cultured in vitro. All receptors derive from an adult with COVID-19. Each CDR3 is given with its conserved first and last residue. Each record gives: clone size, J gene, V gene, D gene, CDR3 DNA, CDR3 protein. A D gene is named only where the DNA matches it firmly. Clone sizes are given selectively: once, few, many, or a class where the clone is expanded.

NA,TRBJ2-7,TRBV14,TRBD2,TGTGCCACCGCGGGGGACTCCTACGAGCAGTACTTC,CATAGDSYEQYF
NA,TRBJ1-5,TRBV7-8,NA,TGTGCCAGCAGCTTAAGCAGAAATAGCAATCAGCCCCAGCATTTT,CASSLSRNSNQPQHF
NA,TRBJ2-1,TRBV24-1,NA,TGTGCCACCAGTGATTTGAGGCAGAAGGACTACAATGAGCAGTTCTTC,CATSDLRQKDYNEQFF
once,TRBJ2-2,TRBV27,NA,TGTGCCAGCAGTTCGGTGGGCGCTAACACCGGGGAGCTGTTTTTT,CASSSVGANTGELFF
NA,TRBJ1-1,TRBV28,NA,TGTGCCAGCAGACGACCCGGGAGCACTGAAGCTTTCTTT,CASRRPGSTEAFF
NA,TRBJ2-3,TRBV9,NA,TGTGCCAGCAGCCCGGACAGCACAGATACGCAGTATTTT,CASSPDSTDTQYF
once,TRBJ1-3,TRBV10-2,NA,TGCGCCAGCAGGCCCGGGACATCTGGAAACACCATATATTTT,CASRPGTSGNTIYF
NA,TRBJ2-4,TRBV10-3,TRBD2,TGTGCCATCAGTGAAGACCGGGAGGCAAACATTCAGTACTTC,CAISEDREANIQYF
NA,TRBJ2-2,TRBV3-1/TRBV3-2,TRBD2,TGTGCCAGCAGCCAATTGGGAGGGACCGGGGAGCTGTTTTTT,CASSQLGGTGELFF
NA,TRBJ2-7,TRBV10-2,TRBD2,TGCGCCAGCAGGAGTACTAGCGGGAGGAGGAACGAGCAGTACTTC,CASRSTSGRRNEQYF
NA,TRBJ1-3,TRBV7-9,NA,TGTGCCAGCAGCTTAATCGGTCTGGGGCCGAGTGGAAACACCATATATTTT,CASSLIGLGPSGNTIYF
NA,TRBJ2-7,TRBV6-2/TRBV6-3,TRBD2,TGTGCCAGCAGTTACCTCGCGGGAGACCCCTACGAGCAGTACTTC,CASSYLAGDPYEQYF
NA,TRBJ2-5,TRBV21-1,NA,TGTGCCAGCAGCATCGGGACTCAAGAGACCCAGTACTTC,CASSIGTQETQYF
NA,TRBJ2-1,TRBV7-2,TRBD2,TGTGCCAGCAGCTTAGATGGACACCTTCTAGCGGGAGGACACAATGAGCAGTTCTTC,CASSLDGHLLAGGHNEQFF
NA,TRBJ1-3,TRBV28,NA,TGTGCCAGCCAAACCCAGTACCGGGACCGATCCAGAAACACCATATATTTT,CASQTQYRDRSRNTIYF
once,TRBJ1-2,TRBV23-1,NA,TGCGCCAGCAGTCAATCGAGGGACGCAGCTCATGGCTACACCTTC,CASSQSRDAAHGYTF
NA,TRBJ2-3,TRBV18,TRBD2,TGTGCCAGCTCACCTAGCGGGAGCACAGATACGCAGTATTTT,CASSPSGSTDTQYF
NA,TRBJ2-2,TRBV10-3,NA,TGTGCCATCAGTGACAGGGAGAACACCGGGGAGCTGTTTTTT,CAISDRENTGELFF
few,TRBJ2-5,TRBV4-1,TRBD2,TGCGCCAGCAGGCACGCCGGGACTAGCTGGGAGACCCAGTACTTC,CASRHAGTSWETQYF
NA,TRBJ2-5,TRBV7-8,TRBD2,TGTGCCAGCAGCTTAGGCCTCACTAGCGGGAGCGAGGAGACCCAGTACTTC,CASSLGLTSGSEETQYF
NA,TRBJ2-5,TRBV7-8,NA,TGTGCCAGCAGCTTAGCGACAGTCCAAGAGACCCAGTACTTC,CASSLATVQETQYF
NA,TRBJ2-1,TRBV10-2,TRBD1,TGCGCCAGCAGTAGGGGACAGGGTTCCCTCTACAATGAGCAGTTCTTC,CASSRGQGSLYNEQFF
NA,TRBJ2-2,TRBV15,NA,TGTGCCACCAGCAGAGGGGGGACCGGGGAGCTGTTTTTT,CATSRGGTGELFF
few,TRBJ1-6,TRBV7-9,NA,TGTGCCAGCAGCTCCCCCCCGGGGAGAGGTTCACCCCTCCACTTT,CASSSPPGRGSPLHF
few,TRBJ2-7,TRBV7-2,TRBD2,TGTGCCAGCAGCACTAGGACTAGCGGGAGGGATGAGCAGTACTTC,CASSTRTSGRDEQYF
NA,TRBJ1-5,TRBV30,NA,TGTGCCTGGAGGGCCCATGTGAATCAGCCCCAGCATTTT,CAWRAHVNQPQHF
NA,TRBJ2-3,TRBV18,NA,TGTGCCAGCTCCAGGCCGAGGGGAGGCACAGATACGCAGTATTTT,CASSRPRGGTDTQYF
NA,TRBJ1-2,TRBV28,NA,TGTGCCAGCAGTTTGGGAGACCATAACTATGGCTACACCTTC,CASSLGDHNYGYTF
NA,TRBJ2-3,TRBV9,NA,TGTGCCAGTAGTCTGGATGGCACAGATACGCAGTATTTT,CASSLDGTDTQYF
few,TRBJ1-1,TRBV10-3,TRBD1,TGTGCCATCAGTCGGGGACAGCTCGGGACTGAAGCTTTCTTT,CAISRGQLGTEAFF
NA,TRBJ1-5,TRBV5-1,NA,TGCGCCAGCAGGGCCTTGGCCGAGGGGCCCCAGCATTTT,CASRALAEGPQHF
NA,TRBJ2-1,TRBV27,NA,TGTGCCAGCAGTTTATCAGGAGCGCAAAATTACAATGAGCAGTTCTTC,CASSLSGAQNYNEQFF
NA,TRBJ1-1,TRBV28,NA,TGTGCCAGCAGTTTGATGGGCCATTCGAACACTGAAGCTTTCTTT,CASSLMGHSNTEAFF
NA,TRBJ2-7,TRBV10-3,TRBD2,TGTGCCATCAGTGAGGGGACTAGCGGGAGGTCGGAGCAGTACTTC,CAISEGTSGRSEQYF
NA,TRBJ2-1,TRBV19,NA,TGTGCCAGTAGTCCGAGGACCCCCTACAATGAGCAGTTCTTC,CASSPRTPYNEQFF
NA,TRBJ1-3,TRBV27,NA,TGTGCCAGCAGTTCGGTTGGACTAACTAAAGGAAACACCATATATTTT,CASSSVGLTKGNTIYF
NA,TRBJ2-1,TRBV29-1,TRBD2,TGCACTTTCCGGCTAGCGGGAGGGCCGAGCAATGAGCAGTTCTTC,CTFRLAGGPSNEQFF
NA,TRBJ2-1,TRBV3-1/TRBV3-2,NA,TGTGCCAGCAGCCAAGATACCAATTTCTACAATGAGCAGTTCTTC,CASSQDTNFYNEQFF
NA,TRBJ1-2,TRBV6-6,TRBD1,TGTGCCAGCAGTCTAAGGACAGGGGACGGCTACACCTTC,CASSLRTGDGYTF
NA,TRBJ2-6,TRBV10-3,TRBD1,TGTGCCATCGGGGACAGGGGGATCTCTGGGGCCAACGTCCTGACTTTC,CAIGDRGISGANVLTF
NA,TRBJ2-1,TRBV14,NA,TGTGCCAGCGGATCGCAGCCCTACAATGAGCAGTTCTTC,CASGSQPYNEQFF
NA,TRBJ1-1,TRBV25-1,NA,TGTGCCAGCAGTCCGGGGTTCCCTGAAGCTTTCTTT,CASSPGFPEAFF
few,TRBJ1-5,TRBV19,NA,TGTGCCAGTAGTATAACGGTTAATCAGCCCCAGCATTTT,CASSITVNQPQHF
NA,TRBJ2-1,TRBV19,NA,TGTGCCAGTGGAGGGAACGGGGCTGAGCAGTTCTTC,CASGGNGAEQFF
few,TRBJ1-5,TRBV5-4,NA,TGTGCCAGCAGCTTACAGGGCCAAAAGCCCCAGCATTTT,CASSLQGQKPQHF
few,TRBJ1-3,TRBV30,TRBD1,TGTGCCTGGATTTGGGGCAGGGGGAAGAACACCATATATTTT,CAWIWGRGKNTIYF
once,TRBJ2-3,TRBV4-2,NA,TGTGCCAGCAGCCAAGATAGGGAAGGGGGTCAGTATTTT,CASSQDREGGQYF
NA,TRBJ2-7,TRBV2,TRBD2,TGTGCCAGCAGGGAACATAGCGGGAGGGCAGACGAGCAGTACTTC,CASREHSGRADEQYF
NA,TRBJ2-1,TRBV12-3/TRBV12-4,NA,TGTGCCAGCAGTTTAGCCAACCGGAGGTTCTTC,CASSLANRRFF
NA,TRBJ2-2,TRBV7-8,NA,TGTGCCAGCAGCTTAGAGGGGCGCATCACCGGGGAGCTGTTTTTT,CASSLEGRITGELFF
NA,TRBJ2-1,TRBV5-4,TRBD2,TGTGCCAGCAGCTTGGCCTGGTCCTTTCTAGCGGGCACTTACAATGAGCAGTTCTTC,CASSLAWSFLAGTYNEQFF